This entry lists 7 T cell receptor beta chains sequenced from one sample in a study of identical twins. In TCRdb, the 5' RACE reads were re-called with MiXCR into one record per CDR3 protein. Here the sample spans about 470,000 distinct CDR3 sequences, 24% being singletons. These same data were also listed under a study on T cells expressing NK-cell markers.

The sequencing input was CD4+ T cells sorted from blood. The receptor source for this set is a woman between 18 and 29 years old in good health.

This clonotype came up a few times. The chain is built from TRBV6-1 and TRBJ1-1; tentative D call: TRBD1 (6 bases). Trimming left V 8 bases short and J 0 bases short, with 25 bases between. The CDR3 sequence is 18 residues long. Germline CDR1 MNHNS, CDR2 SASEGT. The CDR3 reads CASHRDTRDPFMNTEAFF. Here the CDR3 DNA reads TGTGCCAGCCATCGGGACACCCGAGATCCCTTCATGAACACTGAAGCTTTCTTT.

The gene calls are TRBV29-1 and TRBJ1-1; D ambiguous. The germline CDR1 and CDR2 sequences are SQVTM and ANQGSEA. V was shortened by 3 bases and J by 8 bases, with 10 bases between the two germline ends. The CDR3 runs 11 residues. CDR3 sequence (DNA): TGCAGCGTTGAGGATCCGGTAGAAGCTTTCTTT. It yields the protein CSVEDPVEAFF.

In its sample, this clonotype was seen a few times. The chain has TRBV6-1 and TRBJ1-2, with a weak D call TRBD1 (6 bases). Looked up from germline, CDR1 is MNHNS and CDR2 is SASEGT. The CDR3 is 15 amino acids. The V and J ends lost 6 bases and 0 bases respectively, with 14 bases between them. CDR3 region: CASSLGTPPNYGYTF. The CDR3 DNA sequence: TGTGCCAGCAGCCTCGGGACACCCCCTAACTATGGCTACACCTTC.

The chain links TRBV9 to TRBJ2-7; 8 bases are shared with TRBD2. With V trimmed by 0 bases and J by 0 bases, 2 bases remained unmatched. This CDR3 contains 15 residues. CDR1 is SGDLS and CDR2 is YYNGEE in the germline V gene. The DNA for the CDR3 is TGTGCCAGCAGCGTAGGACTAGCGTTCTCCTACGAGCAGTACTTC. This codes for CASSVGLAFSYEQYF.

The chain joins TRBV24-1 to TRBJ1-5; 7 bases are shared with TRBD1. Germline V gene lookup returns CDR1 KGHDR and CDR2 SFDVKD. The CDR3 has 18 residues. V was pared by 9 bases and J by 0 bases, with 16 bases of the junction left unmatched. CDR3 nucleotides: TGTGCCACCTTGAGATCGACAGGGCCTAATAATAGCAATCAGCCCCAGCATTTT. Translated: CATLRSTGPNNSNQPQHF.

The chain couples TRBV9 to TRBJ2-4; TRBD1 agrees at 8 bases. The germline V gene encodes CDR1 SGDLS and CDR2 YYNGEE. V shed 4 bases and J 3 bases; nucleotides not matched to a gene: 9. The CDR3 length is 16 residues. The CDR3 is CASSSTDRALKNIQYF. CDR3 sequence (DNA): TGTGCCAGCAGCTCGACGGACAGGGCTCTCAAAAACATTCAGTACTTC.

This clonotype came up a few times. The chain recombines TRBV5-1 with TRBJ1-1; TRBD1 matches at 7 bases. CDR1 is SGHRS, CDR2 YFSETQ, per germline. J was trimmed by 4 bases and V by 4 bases; bases with no gene match: 10. CDR3 length equals 15 residues. The CDR3 DNA reads TGCGCCAGCAGCCAGGGGGTTAGGGAGGGCACTGAAGCTTTCTTT. This encodes CASSQGVREGTEAFF.